This record concerns one T cell receptor (beta chain) sequence. Antigen unknown. This record belongs to a study of T cell responses to AZD1222 COVID-19 vaccine. Sequencing was performed with immunoSEQ multiplex PCR; in TCRdb, only in-frame clones are kept and a portion is missing. The repertoire holds fewer than 180,000 clones, with around 90% as singletons. Between the trimmed V and J ends, which lost 8 bases and 2 bases, there was a span of 9 bases. The CDR3 runs to 12 residues. The study, taken as a whole, reports: Females outnumbered males among donors, who were mostly white British; clonal diversity was possibly underestimated. Researchers took repertoire samples only after the peak T cell response had come.

This sequence was found in an adult who received the AZD1222 COVID-19 vaccine. The sequencing here drew on peripheral blood, taken 28 days after the second AZD1222 dose. The genes are TRBV12-3 or TRBV12-4 and TRBJ1-2; unclear D gene. Here the CDR3 reads CASAGFNYGYTF. CDR3 DNA: TGTGCCAGCGCGGGCTTCAACTATGGCTACACCTTC.